The 8 T cell receptor beta chains below come from one sample, sequenced in a study of CD8+CD57+ T cells in acquired aplastic anemia. Profiles of TCR beta VDJ and CDR3 were generated from a genomic DNA template. MiXCR was run by TCRdb on the reads, yielding one entry per CDR3 protein. The table includes about 120,000 distinct CDR3 sequences, 55% to 70% detected once. For sequencing, patients were chosen who had shown expansion of CD8+CD57+ cells by flow cytometry. Sequencing was performed on sorted CD4+, CD8+, or CD8+CD57+ T cells (not recorded which) from PBMCs. Receptors originate from a human donor with aplastic anemia.

The rearrangement joins TRBV20-1 to TRBJ2-3, with 7 positions matching TRBD2. Germline CDR1 reads DFQATT; CDR2 reads SNEGSKA (reference sequence). The CDR3 runs 15 residues. V gave up 7 bases and J gave up 5 bases; unmatched junction bases: 15. The CDR3 nucleotides are TGCAGTGGGTGTCTAGCGGCGTCAAGCGGAGATACGCAGTATTTT. Protein product: CSGCLAASSGDTQYF.

This clonotype is deemed medium-sized (0.01 to 0.1%). The rearrangement joins TRBV29-1 to TRBJ1-1, with a possible D match to TRBD1 (6 bases). CDR1 is SQVTM, CDR2 ANQGSEA, per germline. V shed 7 bases and J shed 3 bases, with 15 bases lying between them. The CDR3 is 13 residues long. The CDR3 sequence: CSGEWGRDTEAFF. The CDR3 nucleotides read TGCAGCGGGGAGTGGGGGCGGGACACTGAAGCTTTCTTT. Combining the CDR3 with reference TRBV29-1 and TRBJ1-1 gives the whole variable domain SAVISQKPSRDICQRGTSLTIQCQVDSQVTMMFWYRQQPGQSLTLIATANQGSEATYESGFVIDKFPISRPNLTFSTLTVSNMSPEDSSIYLCSGEWGRDTEAFFGQGTRLTVV.

This chain uses TRBV5-1 with TRBJ2-3; 11 bases line up with TRBD1. The CDR3 has 15 residues. Germline CDR1 is SGHRS and CDR2 is YFSETQ. J gave up 2 bases and V 4 bases, and 3 bases lay outside the gene matches. CDR3 sequence: CASSKGQGDTDTQYF. DNA for the CDR3: TGCGCCAGCAGCAAGGGACAGGGGGACACAGATACGCAGTATTTT.

The rearrangement joins TRBV10-3 to TRBJ1-2; the match to TRBD1 covers 11 bases. This CDR3 is 14 amino acids long. V lost 4 bases, J lost 6 bases, and 4 bases stayed unmatched. The germline CDR1 and CDR2 sequences are ENHRY and SYGVKD. CDR3 protein: CAISAGQGADGYTF. CDR3 in DNA: TGTGCCATCAGTGCCGGACAGGGGGCAGATGGCTACACCTTC.

This clonotype turned up a few times. The genes are TRBV29-1 and TRBJ1-4; D is ambiguous. Trimming left V 0 bases short and J 4 bases short, with 0 bases between. CDR1 is SQVTM and CDR2 is ANQGSEA in the germline V gene. The CDR3 runs 11 residues. As DNA, the CDR3 is TGCAGCGTTGAAGATAATGAAAAACTGTTTTTT. Residues: CSVEDNEKLFF.

The J gene is TRBJ2-1, the V gene TRBV11-1; D might be TRBD2 (6 bases). V lost 5 bases and J 2 bases, leaving 13 bases between the germline ends. The CDR3 is made up of 15 amino acids. The germline CDR1 and CDR2 sequences are SGHAT and FQDESV (reference sequence). The CDR3 spells CASSAGTPTYNEQFF. CDR3 coding DNA: TGTGCCAGCAGCGCCGGGACTCCCACCTACAATGAGCAGTTCTTC.

The rearrangement joins TRBV7-8 to TRBJ2-1; D is ambiguous. CDR1 and CDR2 (germline): SGHVS, FQNEAQ. The CDR3 has 13 residues. V shed 3 bases and J shed 6 bases, with 9 bases lying between them. CDR3 amino acids: CASSFRSANEQFF. The DNA for the CDR3 is TGTGCCAGCAGCTTTCGGTCCGCCAATGAGCAGTTCTTC.

The chain uses TRBV5-1 and TRBJ1-2, with unresolved D. Trimming pared 1 base from V and 5 bases from J, leaving 9 bases between. The CDR3 covers 13 residues. From germline, CDR1 is SGHRS and CDR2 YFSETQ. The CDR3 reads CASSLIVGYGYTF. CDR3 nucleotide sequence: TGCGCCAGCAGCTTGATAGTTGGTTATGGCTACACCTTC.